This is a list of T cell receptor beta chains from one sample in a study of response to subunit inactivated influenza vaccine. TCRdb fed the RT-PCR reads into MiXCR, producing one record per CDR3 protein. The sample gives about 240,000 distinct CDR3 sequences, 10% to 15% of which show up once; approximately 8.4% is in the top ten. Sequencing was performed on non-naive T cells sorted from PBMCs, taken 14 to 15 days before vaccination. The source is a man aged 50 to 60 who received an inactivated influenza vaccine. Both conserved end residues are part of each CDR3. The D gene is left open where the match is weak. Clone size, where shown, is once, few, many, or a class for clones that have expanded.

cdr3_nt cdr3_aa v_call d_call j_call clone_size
TGCGCCAGCAGCTTGGCCAAGGTCGGGTATATGACAGGCTACAATGAGCAGTTCTTC CASSLAKVGYMTGYNEQFF TRBV5-1 . TRBJ2-1 .
TGTGCCAGCAGTCCGGGGTTGGGGGAGACCCAGTACTTC CASSPGLGETQYF TRBV7-3 . TRBJ2-5 many
TGCAGTGCTAGAGAGGGGACAGCCCTCACCGGGGAGCTGTTTTTT CSAREGTALTGELFF TRBV20-1 TRBD1 TRBJ2-2 .
TGCAGTGCTAGAGATCTGCAGGGTATTCAGCCCCAGCATTTT CSARDLQGIQPQHF TRBV20-1 . TRBJ1-5 .
TGTGCCAGTAGTAATAGGAATGAGCAGTTCTTC CASSNRNEQFF TRBV19 . TRBJ2-1 few
TGTGCCAGTAGTACCGACGGAGGTCTGGAGCAGTACTTC CASSTDGGLEQYF TRBV19 . TRBJ2-7 many
TGTGCCAGCAGTTTATTGGGGGAGGGCCGCAATGAGCAGTTCTTC CASSLLGEGRNEQFF TRBV12-3/TRBV12-4 TRBD2 TRBJ2-1 .
TGTGCCAGCAGGGGCGGTGGGGGCCTCACCGGGGAGCTGTTTTTT CASRGGGGLTGELFF TRBV12-3/TRBV12-4 . TRBJ2-2 .
TGTGCCAGCAGCAACCTACAGGAGGCTTTCTTT CASSNLQEAFF TRBV12-3/TRBV12-4 . TRBJ1-1 .
TGTGCCAGCACGACAGGGGAGGGTTTCGATGAGCAGTTCTTC CASTTGEGFDEQFF TRBV25-1 . TRBJ2-1 many
TGTGCCTTCAGTTTATTGTATGTGTGGGGACAGAGCTCCTACGAGCAGTACTTC CAFSLLYVWGQSSYEQYF TRBV12-3/TRBV12-4 TRBD1 TRBJ2-7 .
TGTACCAGCAGTTCACTAGCGGTGTGGGGGGAGGGCCGTAATGAGCAGTTCTTC CTSSSLAVWGEGRNEQFF TRBV2 TRBD2 TRBJ2-1 .
TGCGCCAGCAGCTGGGGGACCACAGATACGCAGTATTTT CASSWGTTDTQYF TRBV5-1 . TRBJ2-3 .
TGTGCCAGCAGCTTAGCCAGGACGCTAGCGGGAGGAAGCACAGATACGCAGTATTTT CASSLARTLAGGSTDTQYF TRBV7-6 TRBD2 TRBJ2-3 many
TGTGCCAGCAGCCAAGATAGTGATACGCAGTATTTT CASSQDSDTQYF TRBV14 . TRBJ2-3 .
TGTGCCAGCAGCGTACAGGGGGCGCAGGGCGGGGAGCTGTTTTTT CASSVQGAQGGELFF TRBV7-3 TRBD1 TRBJ2-2 many
TGTGCCAGCAGCTCCCTAGCGGGAGTCAGCACAGATACGCAGTATTTT CASSSLAGVSTDTQYF TRBV11-2 TRBD2 TRBJ2-3 .
TGCGCCACCTCCGTGGGACAGTCCTCTGGGGCCAACGTCCTGACTTTC CATSVGQSSGANVLTF TRBV5-1 TRBD1 TRBJ2-6 .
TGTGCCTTCTGTCCGCCCGTCGGGGGCGGGGGGGCGAGGAATGAGCAGTTCTTC CAFCPPVGGGGARNEQFF TRBV2 TRBD2 TRBJ2-1 .
TGTGCCACCAGCAGTGGCAGCGACTCCTACAATGAGCAGTTCTTC CATSSGSDSYNEQFF TRBV15 . TRBJ2-1 .
TGCGCCAGCAGCCAGGGACAGGGGGCTGGAGATACGCAGTATTTT CASSQGQGAGDTQYF TRBV4-3 TRBD1 TRBJ2-3 .
TGTGCCAGCAGCTCCTTCGGGGGGAGTACTGAAGCTTTCTTT CASSSFGGSTEAFF TRBV7-2 . TRBJ1-1 few
TGTGCCAGCAGTTTAGCGCAGGCAGAGACCCAGTACTTC CASSLAQAETQYF TRBV12-3/TRBV12-4 . TRBJ2-5 few
TGCAGCACCCAGAAGGCCGGGGCCGGGGAGCTGTTTTTT CSTQKAGAGELFF TRBV29-1 . TRBJ2-2 few
TGCGCCAGCAGCCAAGGACTAGCGGACAATGAGCAGTTCTTC CASSQGLADNEQFF TRBV4-3 TRBD2 TRBJ2-1 .
TGTGCCAGTGGGATGAACACTGAAGCTTTCTTT CASGMNTEAFF TRBV12-3/TRBV12-4 . TRBJ1-1 many
TGTGCCAGCAGTAGGACAGTCGAGCAGTACTTC CASSRTVEQYF TRBV2 . TRBJ2-7 .
TGCGCCAGCAGCAGGAAGGACACCAACACTGAAGCTTTCTTT CASSRKDTNTEAFF TRBV5-1 . TRBJ1-1 many
TGTGCCAGCACCAGCGGACAGGGGAACACTGAAGCTTTCTTT CASTSGQGNTEAFF TRBV6-4 TRBD1 TRBJ1-1 few
TGTGCCAGCATGTGGGGAGCCACAGATACGCAGTATTTT CASMWGATDTQYF TRBV5-6 . TRBJ2-3 .
TGTGCCAGCAGCTTTTCACGTTATGGCTACACCTTC CASSFSRYGYTF TRBV5-6 . TRBJ1-2 many
TGTGCCAGCACAACCCTCACTGGGGCCAACGTCCTGACTTTC CASTTLTGANVLTF TRBV27 . TRBJ2-6 few
TGTGCCAGCAGCCCGGGACAGTCCTCTGGAAACACCATATATTTT CASSPGQSSGNTIYF TRBV9 TRBD1 TRBJ1-3 few
TGTGCCAGCAGCTTAGTGTCGGCTAGCGGGGGATCCACAGATACGCAGTATTTT CASSLVSASGGSTDTQYF TRBV11-2 TRBD2 TRBJ2-3 few
TGTGCCAGCACCGTAGCGGGGGCCTACACAGATACGCAGTATTTT CASTVAGAYTDTQYF TRBV5-5 TRBD2 TRBJ2-3 few
TGCGCCAGCAGCTTGGTTGGGGACAAACTTTACGAGCAGTACTTC CASSLVGDKLYEQYF TRBV5-1 . TRBJ2-7 .
TGCAGTGCTAGAGAGGGGACTAGCCCCAATGAGCAGTTCTTC CSAREGTSPNEQFF TRBV20-1 TRBD2 TRBJ2-1 once
TGTGCCAGTGGGACAGGGCTCACTGGAAACACCATATATTTT CASGTGLTGNTIYF TRBV5-6 TRBD1 TRBJ1-3 few
TGCAGCGCCGCTAGCCCCTCCAGGACAGATACGCAGTATTTT CSAASPSRTDTQYF TRBV20-1 . TRBJ2-3 .
TGTGCCAGCAGCGACCGTCTTGGACAGGCGATCTACGAGCAGTACTTC CASSDRLGQAIYEQYF TRBV5-8 TRBD1 TRBJ2-7 .
TGTGCCACCAGCAGAGATCTAGCGGGAGGAAATGAGCAGTTCTTC CATSRDLAGGNEQFF TRBV15 TRBD2 TRBJ2-1 .
TGCGCCAGCAGTTCTAGCGGGGGGTTCCTTTATTTT CASSSSGGFLYF TRBV10-1 TRBD2 TRBJ2-3 few
TGTGCCAGCACCCCAGGAGGAGATACGCAGTATTTT CASTPGGDTQYF TRBV11-2 . TRBJ2-3 few
TGTGCCAGCAGTTCGCTAGCGGGAGGCGGCAATGAGCAGTTCTTC CASSSLAGGGNEQFF TRBV6-5 TRBD2 TRBJ2-1 few
TGTGCCTGGAGTGTAGAGGGGGCGGCGAACACCGGGGAGCTGTTTTTT CAWSVEGAANTGELFF TRBV30 TRBD1 TRBJ2-2 .
TGCGCCAGCTCCCCAGGGGCGTCCTATGGCTACACCTTC CASSPGASYGYTF TRBV5-1 . TRBJ1-2 .
TGTGCCAGCAGCGAAGGACTAGCGGGGATAAATGAGCAGTTCTTC CASSEGLAGINEQFF TRBV7-9 TRBD2 TRBJ2-1 .
TGTGCCAGCAGTACCCGACAGAGCTCCTACGAGCAGTACTTC CASSTRQSSYEQYF TRBV27 . TRBJ2-7 many
TGTGCCAGCAGTGTATGGAGCCTAGACAATCAGCCCCAGCATTTT CASSVWSLDNQPQHF TRBV2 . TRBJ1-5 .
TGTGCCAGCAGCTTAATGGTCTCTGGGGGTTATGGCTACACCTTC CASSLMVSGGYGYTF TRBV7-2 . TRBJ1-2 .
TGTGCCAGCAGTTTCAGTTTAGGACTAGAAAGAGTCAATGAGCAGTTCTTC CASSFSLGLERVNEQFF TRBV6-2/TRBV6-3 TRBD2 TRBJ2-1 few
TGTGCCAGCAGCCAGAAAGGCGGGAGGGCCTTGGAGACCCAGTACTTC CASSQKGGRALETQYF TRBV7-8 TRBD2 TRBJ2-5 .
TGTGCCAGCAGCACTGGGACAGGGCACCAGTACTTC CASSTGTGHQYF TRBV11-2 TRBD1 TRBJ2-7 .
TGCGCCAGCAGCTCTAGCGGTCGAGAGCAGTTCTTC CASSSSGREQFF TRBV5-1 TRBD2 TRBJ2-1 many
TGTGCCAGCAGTGCAGACAGGGGGAGTCAGCCCCAGCATTTT CASSADRGSQPQHF TRBV6-1 TRBD1 TRBJ1-5 few
TGTGCCAGCAGTTCAACCTCCTCCTTATTTGAGCAGTACTTC CASSSTSSLFEQYF TRBV28 . TRBJ2-7 few
TGCGCCAGCAGCTTGGACTCTACAAGGGCTGGGGCCAACGTCCTGACTTTC CASSLDSTRAGANVLTF TRBV5-1 . TRBJ2-6 few
TGTGCCAGCAGCCAAGGACAGGGTTTGGCCTATGGCTACACCTTC CASSQGQGLAYGYTF TRBV4-2 TRBD1 TRBJ1-2 .
TGCGCCAGCAGCTTGAACGTCGAGCAGTACTTC CASSLNVEQYF TRBV5-1 . TRBJ2-7 many
TGCGCCAGCAGCCAATCCCCCGGCAGGGGTCTATCCTACGAGCAGTACTTC CASSQSPGRGLSYEQYF TRBV4-1 . TRBJ2-7 .